The clone carrying this TCR beta chain has just a few counts. Trimming cost V 1 base and J 8 bases, with 7 bases left between them. The CDR3 extends over 13 amino acids. Germline V gene sequence: CDR1 SGDLS, CDR2 YYNGEE. The data stem from a study of blood T cell repertoires in COVID-19. Study-wide background: Samples came from the United States, Italy and Spain, spanning acute and convalescent COVID-19. PBMCs, B-cell-depleted T cells, or T cells were the source of the cDNA or gDNA that made up the material.

Authors' analysis steps: Amplification of reference gene primers provided the estimated nucleated cell counts. Method: immunoSEQ multiplex PCR; TCRdb's copy keeps in-frame clones and lacks some. The DNA was the basis for D and trimming; V, J and clone size are from that table. The repertoire holds about 58,000 clones, with roughly 89% as singletons. This clonotype was sampled from a man in his fifties or sixties with active COVID-19. The chain uses TRBV9 and TRBJ1-6; D is uncertain. Sample: peripheral blood. This CDR3 is CASSVFPDSPLHF. The CDR3 coding sequence is TGTGCCAGCAGCGTATTCCCTGATTCACCCCTCCACTTT.